What follows are 6 T cell receptor beta chains derived from one specimen sequenced in a study of beta chain features in type 1 diabetes. The study reverse transcribed the entire isolated RNA, so it sequenced expressed TCRB transcripts. The table came from immunoSEQ multiplex PCR; TCRdb's copy has only in-frame clones and leaves some out. The sample holds about 390,000 clones, roughly 9.8% seen once. No antigen has been identified for these receptors. Study-wide results and limits: Type 1 diabetes patients had moderately but significantly shorter TCRB CDR3s in all four CD4+ subsets.

Material for sequencing was central memory CD4+ T cells from blood. The receptors come from a man under 40 with type 1 diabetes.

This clone was detected once. This rearrangement joins TRBV10-3 to TRBJ2-7; possible D gene TRBD1, 8 bases. V lost 4 bases, J lost 4 bases, and 17 bases lay in between. Germline CDR1 is ENHRY and CDR2 is SYGVKD. The CDR3 sequence is 15 residues long. In DNA form, the CDR3 reads TGTGCCATCAGTGCCAACAGGGGGGGCCCGTACGAGCAGTACTTC. Its translation is CAISANRGGPYEQYF.

The chain couples TRBV4-1 to TRBJ2-5, with 13 bases fitting TRBD2. The tail of the sequence fits TRBJ2-7 better, so the J call may be wrong. CDR3 size: 17 residues. CDR1 and CDR2 from the germline V gene are MGHRA and YSYEKL. The CDR3 reads CASSRTSGTSGEYEQYF. The CDR3 DNA sequence: TGCGCCAGCAGCCGTACTTCCGGGACTAGCGGGGAGTACGAGCAGTACTTC.

The genes are TRBV11-3 and TRBJ2-5; D may be TRBD1 (5 bases). Trimming removed 2 bases at V and 4 bases at J, with 5 bases between. Germline CDR1 is SGHNT and CDR2 is YENEEA. The CDR3 runs 12 residues. The CDR3 DNA sequence: TGTGCCAGCAGCTTAACAGGAGAGACCCAGTACTTC. It yields the protein CASSLTGETQYF.

This sequence joins TRBV18 and TRBJ1-2, with D tentatively TRBD1 (6 bases). The CDR3 is 14 residues long. Trimming left V 4 bases short and J 3 bases short, with 12 bases between. Germline CDR1 reads KGHSH; CDR2 reads LQKENI. CDR3 loop: CASSRNREDYGYTF. The CDR3 region has the DNA TGTGCCAGCTCACGGAACAGGGAGGACTATGGCTACACCTTC. The full variable domain, rest sourced from reference TRBV18 and TRBJ1-2, is NAGVMQNPRHLVRRRGQEARLRCSPMKGHSHVYWYRQLPEEGLKFMVYLQKENIIDESGMPKERFSAEFPKEGPSILRIQQVVRGDSAAYFCASSRNREDYGYTFGSGTRLTVV.

In this sample, this clone turned up a few times. The chain is built from TRBV19 and TRBJ2-7, with D perhaps matching TRBD1 (6 bases). V lost 6 bases, J lost 5 bases, and 26 bases lay in between. Germline V gene sequence: CDR1 LNHDA, CDR2 SQIVND (reference sequence). The CDR3 covers 17 residues. CDR3 DNA: TGTGCCAGTAGCACTCGTCACAGGGAGATCGGGGCGAACGAGCAGTACTTC. Its translation is CASSTRHREIGANEQYF.

The chain has TRBV5-1 and TRBJ2-3; 10 bases map to TRBD2. Per germline, CDR1 SGHRS and CDR2 YFSETQ. The CDR3 contains 17 residues. The ends lost 0 bases at V and 3 bases at J; junction bases unmatched: 7. The CDR3 protein is CASSLVPSGSETDTQYF. The CDR3, as DNA: TGCGCCAGCAGCTTGGTGCCTAGCGGGAGTGAGACAGATACGCAGTATTTT.